This T cell receptor (beta chain) stems from a study of OX40 agonist ivuxolimab in advanced cancers. Across the study: Patients in dose escalation had liver, melanoma, kidney or head and neck cancers.

Germline V CDR1 and CDR2: MNHNS, SASEGT. The CDR3 is 15 amino acids. V lost 7 bases, J lost 3 bases, and 10 bases stayed unmatched. Some clones are missing from TCRdb's copy, which holds only in-frame ones; the method was immunoSEQ multiplex PCR. Of tens of thousands of clones listed, around 81% are singletons. Sequences were derived from CD4+ or CD8+ T cells sorted from blood, sampled in a trial of the OX40 agonist ivuxolimab. The clonotype was recovered from an adult with an advanced solid tumor such as melanoma, head and neck, liver or kidney cancer. The chain has TRBV6-1 and TRBJ2-5, with TRBD1 matching 8 bases. DNA of the CDR3: TGTGCCAGCAATCATATCAGGGGGCGGAAAGAGACCCAGTACTTC. Residues: CASNHIRGRKETQYF.